This T cell receptor (beta chain) is drawn from a study of CD8+ T cells in alopecia areata. Study information: Treated patients took oral tofacitinib at 5 to 10 mg twice daily.

RNA, once extracted, was reverse transcribed into cDNA for use as the sequencing template. TCRdb's copy holds only in-frame clones and misses some; the assay was immunoSEQ multiplex PCR. Of about 130,000 clones in the sample, around 60% are singletons; the top ten hold about 6%. V lost 4 bases, J lost 5 bases, and 11 bases lay in between. Germline CDR1 GTSNPN, CDR2 SVGIG (reference sequence). The CDR3 has 12 amino acids. Alopecia areata patients provided lesional scalp punch biopsies and peripheral blood, both collected for the study. Cell sorting on a FACSAria was used to separate CD4+ and CD8+ T cells from the PBMCs.

The rearrangement uses TRBV30 and TRBJ2-5; no clear D gene. The material was CD4+ T cells sorted from blood, obtained at week 0. The receptor was isolated from a human donor with alopecia areata. Written as DNA, the CDR3 is TGTGCCTGGAATCAGGTTTACGAGACCCAGTACTTC. Translation: CAWNQVYETQYF.